This T cell receptor (beta chain) was sequenced in a study of beta chain features in type 1 diabetes. Per germline, CDR1 GTSNPN and CDR2 SVGIG (reference sequence). Trimming removed 4 bases from V and 1 base from J, with 7 bases in between. This CDR3 contains 12 residues. This clone was counted only a few times. Expressed TCRB transcripts were sequenced, since all the RNA that had been isolated was reverse transcribed. Measured with immunoSEQ multiplex PCR; TCRdb has only the in-frame clones, and not every one. The profile shows fewer than 250,000 clones, 68% of them singletons. Source material: naive CD4+ T cells from blood. The receptor was isolated from a man younger than 45 in good health. The chain carries TRBV30 and TRBJ1-1; TRBD1 might be the D (6 bases). The CDR3 DNA sequence: TGTGCCTGGACACAGGGGAACACTGAAGCTTTCTTT. It translates to CAWTQGNTEAFF.